A single sample gave rise to the 30 T cell receptor beta chains below, sequenced in a study of beta chain features in type 1 diabetes. TCRB transcripts that were expressed got sequenced, as all of the isolated RNA had been reverse transcribed. Data came from immunoSEQ multiplex PCR; TCRdb stores just in-frame clones and leaves some out. The sample holds about 140,000 clones, over 8% seen once. Sequencing was carried out using central memory CD4+ T cells from blood. These receptors were taken from a woman aged 35 to 49 in good health.

This clone has just a few counts. This sample includes further DNA sequences coding for the same CDR3. This chain links TRBV5-1 with TRBJ2-7, with D maybe TRBD2 (5 bases). The CDR3 runs 12 residues. Trimming removed 3 bases from V and 3 bases from J, with 7 bases in between. Per the germline V gene, CDR1 is SGHRS and CDR2 is YFSETQ. This CDR3 is CASSSGLYEQYF. Written as DNA, the CDR3 is TGCGCCAGCAGCTCCGGACTCTACGAGCAGTACTTC. Based on the CDR3 plus reference TRBV5-1 and TRBJ2-7, the full variable domain is KAGVTQTPRYLIKTRGQQVTLSCSPISGHRSVSWYQQTPGQGLQFLFEYFSETQRNKGNFPGRFSGRQFSNSRSEMNVSTLELGDSALYLCASSSGLYEQYFGPGTRLTVT.

This clone occurred a few times. The chain is built from TRBV7-8 and TRBJ2-7; 12 positions match TRBD2. CDR3 size: 15 residues. The V gene's germline CDR1 is SGHVS and CDR2 FQNEAQ. V trimming: 2 bases; J trimming: 5 bases; junction bases outside the gene matches: 4. CDR3 region: CASSLSLAGGNEQYF. CDR3 nucleotide sequence: TGTGCCAGCAGCTTAAGCCTAGCGGGGGGGAACGAGCAGTACTTC.

V gene TRBV2 combines with J gene TRBJ1-1; 9 nucleotides line up with TRBD1. Germline CDR1 and CDR2: SNHLY and FYNNEI. J was trimmed by 6 bases and V by 7 bases; bases with no gene match: 6. This CDR3 spans 13 amino acids. CDR3 loop: CASNPQGAAEAFF. CDR3 nucleotide sequence: TGTGCCAGCAACCCACAGGGGGCCGCTGAAGCTTTCTTT.

This clone has just a few counts. This rearrangement joins TRBV5-1 to TRBJ2-5, with 13 bases that match TRBD2. V lost 4 bases and J lost 5; bases outside the gene matches: 11. CDR1 and CDR2 (germline): SGHRS, YFSETQ. The CDR3 is 17 amino acids. The DNA for the CDR3 is TGCGCCAGCAGCGGGGCCGGGACTAGCGGGGTAGGGGAGACCCAGTACTTC. It specifies CASSGAGTSGVGETQYF.

This clone turned up a few times. The V call is TRBV19, the J call TRBJ2-3; a weak D match, TRBD1 (5 bases). Trimming took 6 bases from V and 4 from J, leaving 17 bases between them. In germline, CDR1 is LNHDA, CDR2 SQIVND (reference sequence). The CDR3 totals 15 residues. CDR3: CASRGNNRQSDTQYF. CDR3 DNA sequence: TGTGCCAGTAGGGGGAATAACAGGCAGTCAGATACGCAGTATTTT. The whole variable domain, remainder taken from reference TRBV19 and TRBJ2-3, is DGGITQSPKYLFRKEGQNVTLSCEQNLNHDAMYWYRQDPGQGLRLIYYSQIVNDFQKGDIAEGYSVSREKKESFPLTVTSAQKNPTAFYLCASRGNNRQSDTQYFGPGTRLTVL.

This clone showed up just a few times. The rearrangement joins TRBV5-1 to TRBJ1-1; 7 positions agree with TRBD1. Germline V lookup: CDR1 SGHRS, CDR2 YFSETQ. This CDR3 region has 13 residues. V was clipped by 4 bases and J by 5 bases; unmatched bases: 5. The CDR3 sequence is CASSPTGWTEAFF. In DNA form, the CDR3 reads TGCGCCAGCAGCCCGACAGGGTGGACTGAAGCTTTCTTT.

The chain couples TRBV6-5 to TRBJ1-6, with D possibly TRBD1 on 5 matching bases. V was pared by 0 bases and J by 16 bases, with 16 bases between. The CDR3 consists of 14 residues. Looked up from germline, CDR1 is MNHEY and CDR2 is SVGAGI. The CDR3 DNA reads TGTGCCAGCAGTTACTCCGTCCGGGCCCGGGGGCTCCACTTT. Its translation is CASSYSVRARGLHF.

The chain joins TRBV2 to TRBJ1-2; D call uncertain. V lost 2 bases and J 3 bases, leaving 10 bases between the germline ends. The germline V gene encodes CDR1 SNHLY and CDR2 FYNNEI. This CDR3 comprises 14 residues. The CDR3 sequence: CASSEITADYGYTF. The CDR3, as DNA: TGTGCCAGCAGTGAAATAACCGCAGACTATGGCTACACCTTC.

The chain has TRBV5-1 and TRBJ2-2; TRBD1 matches at 8 bases. The V gene's germline CDR1 is SGHRS and CDR2 YFSETQ. The ends lost 3 bases at V and 1 base at J; junction bases unmatched: 5. CDR3 length equals 16 residues. The CDR3: CASSWGQARNTGELFF. CDR3 nucleotide sequence: TGCGCCAGCAGCTGGGGACAGGCCCGGAACACCGGGGAGCTGTTTTTT.

The J gene is TRBJ2-1, the V gene TRBV9; 10 nucleotides agree with TRBD2. Germline V gene data show CDR1 as SGDLS and CDR2 as YYNGEE. The CDR3 extends over 16 amino acids. V shed 3 bases, J shed 5 bases, and the junction held 8 bases outside the gene matches. The CDR3 sequence: CASSAQGTSANNEQFF. CDR3 DNA: TGTGCCAGCAGCGCCCAAGGGACTAGCGCGAACAATGAGCAGTTCTTC.

This chain joins TRBV6-5 and TRBJ2-7, with 7 bases that match TRBD1. CDR1 and CDR2 from the germline V gene are MNHEY and SVGAGI. V shed 7 bases and J 6 bases; nucleotides not matched to a gene: 12. This CDR3 region has 14 residues. The CDR3: CASIHNRGLGEQYF. The CDR3 coding sequence is TGTGCCAGCATCCATAATAGGGGGCTTGGCGAGCAGTACTTC.

This chain uses TRBV5-1 with TRBJ2-1, with 7 bases identical to TRBD2. Germline V CDR1 and CDR2: SGHRS, YFSETQ. The J segment lost 8 bases and the V segment lost 0 bases, leaving 5 bases of the junction unmatched. The CDR3 totals 14 residues. This CDR3 is CASSLETSLDEQFF. CDR3 in DNA: TGCGCCAGCAGCTTGGAGACTAGCTTGGATGAGCAGTTCTTC.

The sample holds a few counts of this clone. The rearrangement joins TRBV29-1 to TRBJ1-4; the D gene is possibly TRBD1 (5 bases). This CDR3 is 12 amino acids long. Trimming removed 7 bases at V and 8 bases at J, with 14 bases between. The germline gives CDR1 SQVTM, CDR2 ANQGSEA. The DNA of the CDR3 is TGCAGCGCGGGGGGAGAGAGAGAAAAACTGTTTTTT. This gives the protein CSAGGEREKLFF.

This clone was detected only a few times. The chain employs TRBV2 and TRBJ1-5, with 7 bases matching TRBD1. The CDR3 consists of 16 residues. Germline assignment: CDR1 SNHLY and CDR2 FYNNEI. J was trimmed by 0 bases and V by 6 bases; bases with no gene match: 8. CDR3 residues: CASRRSGQVSNQPQHF. In nucleotides, the CDR3 is TGTGCCAGCAGAAGATCCGGACAGGTTAGCAATCAGCCCCAGCATTTT.

This clone came up a few times. This chain uses TRBV19 with TRBJ1-2, with D perhaps matching TRBD1 (6 bases). This CDR3 region has 15 residues. CDR1 and CDR2 (germline): LNHDA, SQIVND (reference sequence). Trimming left V 5 bases short and J 4 bases short, with 17 bases between. In nucleotides, the CDR3 is TGTGCCAGTAGTGGTACAGGGTCTCCATTCTATGGCTACACCTTC. It translates to CASSGTGSPFYGYTF.

This clone was recorded a few times. The chain employs TRBV11-2 and TRBJ2-3; 9 positions agree with TRBD2. This CDR3 has 14 amino acids. Unmatched junction bases numbered 3, after V lost 1 base and J lost 7 bases. The V gene's germline CDR1 is SGHAT and CDR2 FQNNGV. CDR3 nucleotide sequence: TGTGCCAGCAGCTTAGGCCTAGCGGGAAATACGCAGTATTTT. Translating gives CASSLGLAGNTQYF.

The chain carries TRBV5-6 and TRBJ1-4; no clear D. The germline V and J ends were trimmed by 2 bases and 0 bases, with 11 bases remaining between them. The V gene's germline CDR1 is SGHDT and CDR2 YYEEEE. This CDR3 has 16 amino acids. Here the CDR3 reads CASSFGFGSTNEKLFF. The CDR3 coding sequence is TGTGCCAGCAGCTTCGGGTTTGGGTCAACTAATGAAAAACTGTTTTTT.

The J gene is TRBJ2-7, the V gene TRBV6-5; D is undetermined. The CDR3 is 13 amino acids. The V end lost 7 bases, the J end lost 3 bases, and 13 bases lay between the germline ends. Germline assignment: CDR1 MNHEY and CDR2 SVGAGI. The chain's CDR3 is CASICRPLYEQYF. The CDR3 DNA is TGTGCCAGCATATGCAGGCCCCTCTACGAGCAGTACTTC.

V is TRBV19 and J is TRBJ2-2, with D possibly being TRBD2 (5 bases). The germline V gene has CDR1 LNHDA and CDR2 SQIVND (reference sequence). CDR3 size: 11 residues. V gave up 6 bases and J gave up 7 bases, with 6 bases separating them. The CDR3 reads CASRLGGELFF. CDR3 bases: TGTGCCAGTAGACTAGGCGGGGAGCTGTTTTTT.

The chain carries TRBV5-8 and TRBJ2-7; tentative D call: TRBD1 (5 bases). Trimming took 5 bases from V and 6 from J, leaving 21 bases between them. Germline CDR1 and CDR2: SGHTS and YDEGEE. The CDR3 covers 15 residues. CDR3 protein: CASSPTLGPTSEQYF. The DNA for the CDR3 is TGTGCCAGCAGTCCCACTCTGGGGCCCACCTCCGAGCAGTACTTC.

This clone was detected many times. The CDR3 loop reads CASSSGQGEQYF. CDR3 sequence (DNA): TGTGCCAGCAGTTCCGGACAGGGAGAGCAGTACTTC. The chain has TRBV28 and TRBJ2-7, with TRBD1 matching over 8 bases. Germline CDR1 reads MDHEN; CDR2 reads SYDVKM. V shed 4 bases, J shed 7 bases, and the junction held 3 bases outside the gene matches. The CDR3 spans 12 residues.

This clone was picked up a small number of times. This sequence joins TRBV7-8 and TRBJ2-1, with D maybe TRBD1 (5 bases). The V end was cut by 2 bases, the J end by 7 bases, with 9 bases between. The CDR3 consists of 13 residues. Germline V CDR1 and CDR2: SGHVS, FQNEAQ. The CDR3 region is CASSLNRRNEQFF. Here the CDR3 DNA reads TGTGCCAGCAGCTTAAACAGGCGGAATGAGCAGTTCTTC.

The J gene is TRBJ1-1, the V gene TRBV10-2, with 10 bases matching TRBD1. Germline trimming cut 2 bases from V and 4 bases from J; bases unmatched to any gene: 4. This CDR3 is 15 amino acids long. The germline V gene encodes CDR1 WSHSY and CDR2 SAAADI. The CDR3 here is CASSERTGGGTEAFF. The CDR3 nucleotides read TGCGCCAGCAGTGAGAGGACAGGGGGAGGCACTGAAGCTTTCTTT.

The chain links TRBV11-2 to TRBJ2-7; TRBD2 is a possible D gene (7 bases). V dropped 1 base and J dropped 7 bases, with 17 bases sitting between them. This CDR3 spans 15 amino acids. Looked up from germline, CDR1 is SGHAT and CDR2 is FQNNGV. CDR3 amino acids: CASSLGLYRGAEQYF. The CDR3 nucleotides read TGTGCCAGCAGCTTAGGTTTATATCGGGGGGCTGAGCAGTACTTC.

This clone came up a few times. This sequence joins TRBV29-1 and TRBJ1-5; weak D call: TRBD1 (5 bases). V dropped 8 bases and J dropped 0 bases, with 17 bases sitting between them. There are 15 residues in the CDR3. Germline loops: CDR1 SQVTM, CDR2 ANQGSEA. CDR3 loop: CSPARQGRSNQPQHF. Written as DNA, the CDR3 is TGCAGCCCTGCCCGGCAGGGTCGTAGCAATCAGCCCCAGCATTTT.

This clone has just a few counts. J is TRBJ1-3 and V is TRBV28, with D unresolved. Germline V gene sequence: CDR1 MDHEN, CDR2 SYDVKM. Trimming took 1 base from V and 1 from J, leaving 14 bases between them. This CDR3 is 17 amino acids long. CDR3 in DNA: TGTGCCAGCAGTTTATATAGGAGCGGAGGGTCTGGAAACACCATATATTTT. This gives the protein CASSLYRSGGSGNTIYF. Combining the CDR3 with reference TRBV28 and TRBJ1-3 gives the whole variable domain DVKVTQSSRYLVKRTGEKVFLECVQDMDHENMFWYRQDPGLGLRLIYFSYDVKMKEKGDIPEGYSVSREKKERFSLILESASTNQTSMYLCASSLYRSGGSGNTIYFGEGSWLTVV.

The V call is TRBV4-2, the J call TRBJ2-3; D remains unclear. The CDR3 spans 15 residues. Germline CDR1 reads LGHNA; CDR2 reads YNFKEQ. The germline V and J ends were trimmed by 7 bases and 0 bases, with 14 bases remaining between them. This chain's CDR3 is CASTLGDSSTDTQYF. The DNA for the CDR3 is TGTGCCAGCACCCTAGGAGATTCTAGCACAGATACGCAGTATTTT.

The chain is built from TRBV5-6 and TRBJ2-3; the D is unclear. V was pared by 1 base and J by 1 base, with 7 bases between. Germline CDR1 SGHDT, CDR2 YYEEEE. The CDR3 has 14 residues. CDR3 sequence reads: CASSLIGGTDTQYF. The CDR3 DNA reads TGTGCCAGCAGCTTGATTGGAGGCACAGATACGCAGTATTTT.

This clone appeared a few times. The rearrangement links TRBV4-3 to TRBJ1-5, with D unresolved. The germline V gene encodes CDR1 LGHNA and CDR2 YSLEER. The ends were cut back, 0 bases at V and 12 bases at J, with 12 bases in the middle. The CDR3 spans 13 residues. CDR3 DNA: TGCGCCAGCAGCCAAGATGTAAGGGAGTACCAGCATTTT. This sequence encodes CASSQDVREYQHF.

The chain is built from TRBV6-6 and TRBJ2-7, with D possibly matching TRBD2 (6 bases). From germline, CDR1 is MNHNY and CDR2 SVGAGI (reference sequence). With 8 bases removed from V and 1 base from J, the gap between germline ends came to 15 bases. This CDR3 contains 14 residues. CDR3 region: CASRGGAGSYEQYF. Here the CDR3 DNA reads TGTGCCAGCCGCGGAGGGGCTGGGTCCTACGAGCAGTACTTC.